This T cell receptor beta chain was observed in a study of cytomegalovirus exposure and HLA in healthy donors. Whole-study findings and limits: The study designated around 150 TCR beta chains cytomegalovirus-associated. There were some V segments, including TRBV6-2 and TRBV6-3, excluded as indistinguishable.

Comments on this clone: Its antigen is as yet unknown.

The PCR contained 60 Vbeta and 13 Jbeta primers. Profiling relied on immunoSEQ multiplex PCR, and the TCRdb table lists in-frame clones only, not all of them. Of 150,000 to 200,000 clones in the sample, 65% to 90% were seen once. V shed 5 bases and J shed 2 bases, with 9 bases lying between them. CDR3 length equals 13 residues. Germline CDR1 is SNHLY and CDR2 is FYNNEI. V usage is TRBV2 and J usage is TRBJ1-1, with D hard to call. The clonotype originates from a woman under 30 in good health and CMV-seronegative. Sequenced material: PBMCs. This CDR3 reads CASSLGSNTEAFF. DNA for the CDR3: TGTGCCAGCAGTCTCGGGAGCAACACTGAAGCTTTCTTT.